One and the same sample provided the 32 T cell receptor beta chains below, sequenced in a study of CD8 T cells in ankylosing spondylitis. One entry per CDR3 protein, called by TCRdb with MiXCR from the 5' RACE reads. The table records 100,000 to 150,000 distinct CDR3 sequences, approximately 9.7% of them present only once. The sequenced sample consisted of blood, either unsorted or a sorted T cell fraction (not recorded which). The origin of the receptors is a male donor with ankylosing spondylitis or in good health (not recorded which).

The chain couples TRBV7-2 to TRBJ2-7, with a tentative D call TRBD2 (7 bases). Trimming took 4 bases from V and 1 from J, leaving 14 bases between them. The V gene's germline CDR1 is SGHTA and CDR2 FQGNSA. This CDR3 spans 15 amino acids. CDR3 bases: TGTGCCAGCAGCTGGGGGGGACAAGGGTCCTACGAGCAGTACTTC. It specifies CASSWGGQGSYEQYF.

This clonotype came up a few times. This chain links TRBV28 with TRBJ2-3; D is perhaps TRBD2 (6 bases). The CDR3 is made up of 15 amino acids. The germline CDR1 and CDR2 sequences are MDHEN and SYDVKM. The V and J ends lost 4 bases and 0 bases respectively, with 11 bases between them. Here the CDR3 DNA reads TGTGCCAGCAGTTCCCCTAGCGCCAGCACAGATACGCAGTATTTT. Translated: CASSSPSASTDTQYF.

This clonotype was picked up many times. The chain carries TRBV20-1 and TRBJ1-5; no reliable D call. The CDR3 has 12 residues. The V gene's germline CDR1 is DFQATT and CDR2 SNEGSKA (reference sequence). Trimming left V 7 bases short and J 7 bases short, with 14 bases between. CDR3 sequence: CSVWGGRQPQHF. CDR3 nucleotides: TGCAGTGTTTGGGGAGGGAGACAGCCCCAGCATTTT.

There are many counts of this clonotype. This chain uses TRBV20-1 with TRBJ1-1; the D gene is possibly TRBD1 (5 bases). V was pared by 3 bases and J by 1 base, with 9 bases between. This CDR3 region has 13 residues. Germline V gene data show CDR1 as DFQATT and CDR2 as SNEGSKA (reference sequence). CDR3 amino acids: CSASRGSNTEAFF. In DNA, the CDR3 is TGCAGTGCTAGTCGGGGGTCGAACACTGAAGCTTTCTTT.

This chain uses TRBV3-1 with TRBJ2-7, with D uncertain. V lost 1 base, J lost 3 bases, and 7 bases lay in between. In germline, CDR1 is LGHDT, CDR2 YNNKEL (reference sequence). CDR3 size: 13 residues. The CDR3 here is CASSQGHGYEQYF. CDR3 nucleotide sequence: TGTGCCAGCAGCCAAGGGCACGGCTACGAGCAGTACTTC.

In the case of this clonotype: A much larger clone is a single base away; this may be a read error. The genes are TRBV6-1 and TRBJ1-1, with D possibly TRBD1 on 5 matching bases. The V and J ends lost 6 bases and 11 bases respectively, with 19 bases between them. This CDR3 contains 13 residues. Per germline, CDR1 MNHNS and CDR2 SASEGT. The CDR3 loop is CASRSDKSSRAFF. The CDR3 bases are TGTGCCAGCAGATCGGACAAGTCAAGTCGGGCTTTCTTT.

This clonotype was seen repeatedly, ten times or more. The chain recombines TRBV15 with TRBJ2-2; possibly TRBD1 for D (5 bases). Trimming removed 0 bases at V and 6 bases at J, with 8 bases between. CDR3 size: 14 residues. Germline assignment: CDR1 LNHNV and CDR2 YYDKDF (reference sequence). CDR3 sequence (DNA): TGTGCCACCAGCAGAGATGTGGGGCCCGGGGAGCTGTTTTTT. Its protein product is CATSRDVGPGELFF.

This clonotype has at least ten counts. The rearrangement joins TRBV7-9 to TRBJ2-3; no reliable D call. The germline V and J ends were trimmed by 1 base and 4 bases, with 9 bases remaining between them. This CDR3 is 14 amino acids long. The germline V gene encodes CDR1 SEHNR and CDR2 FQNEAQ (reference sequence). CDR3 in amino acids: CASSLGVGSDTQYF. The CDR3 nucleotides are TGTGCCAGCAGCTTAGGGGTTGGCTCAGATACGCAGTATTTT.

This clonotype was observed many times. This rearrangement joins TRBV3-1 to TRBJ2-3, with 16 positions matching TRBD2. V shed 3 bases, J shed 2 bases, and the junction held 8 bases outside the gene matches. There are 19 residues in the CDR3. Germline lookup yields CDR1 LGHDT and CDR2 YNNKEL (reference sequence). CDR3 in DNA: TGTGCCAGCAGCCACCGGTCCGGGACTAGCGGGAGGGCCACAGATACGCAGTATTTT. Residues: CASSHRSGTSGRATDTQYF.

At least ten counts were recorded for this clonotype. CDR3 nucleotides: TGTGCCAGCAGCCCATGGGGACTAGCGGGAGTTGGCTACAATGAGCAGTTCTTC. It yields the protein CASSPWGLAGVGYNEQFF. The gene calls are TRBV6-2 or TRBV6-3 and TRBJ2-1, with 14 bases fitting TRBD2. CDR1 and CDR2 (germline): MNHEY, SVGEGT. The CDR3 runs to 18 residues. J gave up 3 bases and V 6 bases, and 10 bases lay outside the gene matches.

This clonotype appeared many times. This chain joins TRBV5-1 and TRBJ2-1, with TRBD1 matching over 8 bases. The V and J ends lost 1 base and 10 bases, in that order; junction bases with no gene match: 19. The CDR3 has 18 amino acids. The germline V gene has CDR1 SGHRS and CDR2 YFSETQ. The CDR3: CASSLPRGRPTNQIEQFF. CDR3 bases: TGCGCCAGCAGCTTGCCCAGGGGGCGGCCAACGAACCAAATCGAGCAGTTCTTC.

This clonotype was recorded many times. The chain recombines TRBV7-2 with TRBJ2-2; 8 nucleotides line up with TRBD2. Germline V gives CDR1 SGHTA, CDR2 FQGNSA. V lost 5 bases, J lost 4 bases, and 9 bases stayed unmatched. The CDR3 is 16 amino acids. The CDR3 loop is CASSPTGTSLTGELFF. In DNA form, the CDR3 reads TGTGCCAGCAGCCCAACCGGGACTAGTCTCACCGGGGAGCTGTTTTTT.

Only a few counts were recorded for this clonotype. This chain connects TRBV7-2 to TRBJ2-2, with TRBD1 identical over 11 bases. The germline gives CDR1 SGHTA, CDR2 FQGNSA. The ends lost 0 bases at V and 6 bases at J; junction bases unmatched: 6. The CDR3 contains 17 residues. In nucleotides, the CDR3 is TGTGCCAGCAGCTTAGCTCTTCTGGGACAGGGGGCCGGGGAGCTGTTTTTT. It encodes CASSLALLGQGAGELFF.

A few counts support this clonotype. The chain uses TRBV28 and TRBJ2-3; D gene unclear. V lost 7 bases and J 1 base, leaving 9 bases between the germline ends. The CDR3 spans 13 residues. Per germline, CDR1 MDHEN and CDR2 SYDVKM. CDR3 in amino acids: CASTVSGTDTQYF. The CDR3 DNA reads TGTGCCAGCACGGTTTCCGGCACAGATACGCAGTATTTT.

This clonotype showed up just a few times. The chain couples TRBV2 to TRBJ1-2, with 8 bases matching TRBD1. CDR3 size: 13 residues. In germline, CDR1 is SNHLY, CDR2 FYNNEI. V dropped 8 bases and J dropped 2; count of bases not matched to a gene: 4. The CDR3: CASDDRGNYGYTF. Here the CDR3 DNA reads TGTGCCAGCGATGACAGGGGCAACTATGGCTACACCTTC.

There are many counts of this clonotype. The CDR3 coding sequence is TGCAGTGCTAGAGGGACAGGGATGCAAGAGACCCAGTACTTC. Amino acid sequence: CSARGTGMQETQYF. The V gene is TRBV20-1, the J gene TRBJ2-5, with 8 bases identical to TRBD1. The CDR3 consists of 14 residues. Germline CDR1 DFQATT, CDR2 SNEGSKA (reference sequence). The V and J ends lost 1 base and 2 bases, in that order; junction bases with no gene match: 3.

The table lists this clonotype with many counts. This chain connects TRBV5-5 to TRBJ2-6, with a tentative D call TRBD2 (5 bases). This CDR3 region has 17 residues. V was pared by 0 bases and J by 0 bases, with 10 bases between. From germline, CDR1 is SGHKS and CDR2 YYEKEE (reference sequence). The CDR3 loop reads CASSLAVGNSGANVLTF. As DNA, the CDR3 is TGTGCCAGCAGCTTGGCTGTCGGGAACTCTGGGGCCAACGTCCTGACTTTC.

The chain combines TRBV6-2 or TRBV6-3 with TRBJ2-7, with D perhaps matching TRBD1 (5 bases). The CDR3 extends over 14 amino acids. Trimming left V 2 bases short and J 0 bases short, with 8 bases between. In germline, CDR1 is MNHEY, CDR2 SVGEGT. The CDR3, as DNA: TGTGCCAGCAGTTACGGTCAGGGCTCCTACGAGCAGTACTTC. Amino acids: CASSYGQGSYEQYF.

This chain uses TRBV20-1 with TRBJ2-3, with TRBD1 matching 8 bases. Looked up from germline, CDR1 is DFQATT and CDR2 is SNEGSKA (reference sequence). Losses at the gene ends were 6 bases for V and 1 base for J; bases not matched to a gene: 6. The CDR3 covers 14 residues. CDR3 DNA: TGCAGTGCGCAGGGGGCGTCCGGCACAGATACGCAGTATTTT. Its protein product is CSAQGASGTDTQYF.

The chain has TRBV15 and TRBJ1-5; D remains unclear. The CDR3 loop spans 12 amino acids. The germline V gene encodes CDR1 LNHNV and CDR2 YYDKDF (reference sequence). V lost 4 bases and J lost 3, with 4 bases in between. CDR3 sequence: CATSIYNQPQHF. CDR3 sequence (DNA): TGTGCCACCAGCATCTACAATCAGCCCCAGCATTTT.

Concerning this clonotype: This CDR3 is missing its conserved last phenylalanine or tryptophan, likely due to a read error. This chain links TRBV5-1 with TRBJ2-1; D gene ambiguous. Germline V lookup: CDR1 SGHRS, CDR2 YFSETQ. V was clipped by 4 bases and J by 5 bases, with 10 bases between them. The CDR3 totals 13 residues. The CDR3 protein is CASSLFRNNEQFL. The CDR3 bases are TGCGCCAGCAGCCTCTTCAGGAACAATGAGCAGTTCTTG.

This clonotype was recorded many times. The chain is built from TRBV12-3 or TRBV12-4 and TRBJ2-7, with 14 bases identical to TRBD2. The CDR3 has 16 residues. The trim removed 5 bases at V and 2 bases at J, leaving 5 bases unmatched. CDR3 sequence: CASSRTSGRIAYEQYF. CDR3 in DNA: TGTGCCAGCAGTCGGACTAGCGGGAGGATAGCCTACGAGCAGTACTTC.

The chain joins TRBV20-1 to TRBJ2-7; 10 nucleotides line up with TRBD2. This CDR3 region has 15 residues. V was pared by 2 bases and J by 4 bases, with 8 bases of the junction left unmatched. Germline V gives CDR1 DFQATT, CDR2 SNEGSKA (reference sequence). The CDR3 DNA sequence: TGCAGTGCTAGATTGATCCGGACTAGCGGTTACGAGCAGTACTTC. It specifies CSARLIRTSGYEQYF.

In this sample, this clonotype turned up many times. The chain employs TRBV20-1 and TRBJ2-3; D is possibly TRBD2 (6 bases). Trimming took 0 bases from V and 1 from J, leaving 11 bases between them. The CDR3 is 15 amino acids. The germline gives CDR1 DFQATT, CDR2 SNEGSKA (reference sequence). CDR3 DNA sequence: TGCAGTGCTAGAGATCCGGCTAGCGGCACAGATACGCAGTATTTT. Its protein product is CSARDPASGTDTQYF.

Ten or more counts support this clonotype. V usage is TRBV20-1 and J usage is TRBJ2-7; the D is unclear. This CDR3 is built from 11 residues. The germline V gene has CDR1 DFQATT and CDR2 SNEGSKA (reference sequence). The germline V and J ends were trimmed by 3 bases and 4 bases, with 7 bases remaining between them. The CDR3: CSASLSYEQYF. The DNA for the CDR3 is TGCAGTGCTAGTCTATCATACGAGCAGTACTTC.

This clonotype has ten or more counts. This chain links TRBV29-1 with TRBJ2-5; D may be TRBD2 (5 bases). Trimming removed 3 bases from V and 5 bases from J, with 13 bases in between. The CDR3 consists of 13 residues. Germline CDR1 is SQVTM and CDR2 is ANQGSEA. DNA of the CDR3: TGCAGCGTTGATTCTGACGGGATCGAGACCCAGTACTTC. Encoded protein: CSVDSDGIETQYF. Filled out from reference TRBV29-1 and TRBJ2-5, the complete variable domain reads SAVISQKPSRDICQRGTSLTIQCQVDSQVTMMFWYRQQPGQSLTLIATANQGSEATYESGFVIDKFPISRPNLTFSTLTVSNMSPEDSSIYLCSVDSDGIETQYFGPGTRLLVL.

Ten or more counts support this clonotype. The rearrangement links TRBV7-3 to TRBJ2-5, with 13 bases lining up with TRBD2. The trim removed 1 base at V and 2 bases at J, leaving 4 bases unmatched. Germline loops: CDR1 SGHTA, CDR2 FQGTGA. This CDR3 region has 17 residues. CDR3 bases: TGTGCCAGCAGCTTAAAACTAGCGGGAGGGATACAAGAGACCCAGTACTTC. It yields the protein CASSLKLAGGIQETQYF.

In this sample, this clonotype turned up many times. The genes are TRBV6-1 and TRBJ2-2; 7 nucleotides align to TRBD2. The CDR3 extends over 15 amino acids. Per the germline V gene, CDR1 is MNHNS and CDR2 is SASEGT. With 6 bases clipped from V and 7 bases from J, the junction kept 11 bases outside the gene matches. CDR3 region: CASSPWGGVDGELFF. For the CDR3, the DNA is TGTGCCAGCAGCCCTTGGGGGGGAGTGGACGGGGAGCTGTTTTTT.

This clonotype occurred many times. The V call is TRBV12-3 or TRBV12-4, the J call TRBJ2-1; 9 bases agree with TRBD2. The CDR3 has 14 amino acids. V lost 7 bases and J lost 8; bases outside the gene matches: 9. CDR3 in amino acids: CASTRSGRRDEQFF. CDR3 DNA: TGTGCCAGCACCCGTAGCGGGAGACGGGATGAGCAGTTCTTC.

This clonotype was recorded at least ten times. The chain combines TRBV6-6 with TRBJ2-2; D possibly corresponds to TRBD1 (5 bases). Looked up from germline, CDR1 is MNHNY and CDR2 is SVGAGI (reference sequence). There are 12 residues in the CDR3. The V and J ends lost 6 bases and 10 bases respectively, with 12 bases between them. DNA of the CDR3: TGTGCCAGCAGAGGGGCTGAGTTGGAGCTGTTTTTT. Residues: CASRGAELELFF.

This clonotype was recorded many times. The chain combines TRBV29-1 with TRBJ2-5; 7 nucleotides align to TRBD2. This CDR3 is 15 amino acids long. After removal of 1 base from V and 0 bases from J, the junction contained 5 bases not matched to a gene. Germline V gene lookup returns CDR1 SQVTM and CDR2 ANQGSEA. The CDR3 protein is CSVEVGTNHQETQYF. CDR3 DNA: TGCAGCGTTGAAGTTGGGACTAATCACCAAGAGACCCAGTACTTC.

The CDR3 region is CASSSRGTGANVLTF. The CDR3 nucleotides are TGTGCCAGCAGTTCGCGGGGTACCGGGGCCAACGTCCTGACTTTC. This chain links TRBV6-5 with TRBJ2-6, with a possible D match to TRBD2 (6 bases). In germline, CDR1 is MNHEY, CDR2 SVGAGI. The V gene lost 4 bases and the J gene lost 4 bases, with 11 bases spanning the gap. This CDR3 spans 15 amino acids.